This T cell receptor beta chain was recorded in a study of shared clonotypes between healthy human individuals. Remarks on this clone: Other nucleotide sequences in the sample specify the same CDR3.

CDR1 and CDR2 (germline): SGHRS, YFSETQ. The CDR3 runs 15 residues. The germline V and J ends were trimmed by 0 bases and 1 base, with 10 bases remaining between them. Here immunoSEQ multiplex PCR was the method, and the copy in TCRdb shows in-frame clones only, minus some. The sample has millions of clones, 95% seen once. This receptor was taken from a man aged 18 to 35 in good health. The sequencing input was naive CD4+ T cells sorted from blood. Subset specified: CD45RA+ positively selected. The chain couples TRBV5-1 to TRBJ1-1; D is perhaps TRBD1 (5 bases). CDR3 sequence reads: CASSLEGRANTEAFF. The CDR3 DNA reads as TGCGCCAGCAGCTTGGAGGGACGGGCGAACACTGAAGCTTTCTTT.